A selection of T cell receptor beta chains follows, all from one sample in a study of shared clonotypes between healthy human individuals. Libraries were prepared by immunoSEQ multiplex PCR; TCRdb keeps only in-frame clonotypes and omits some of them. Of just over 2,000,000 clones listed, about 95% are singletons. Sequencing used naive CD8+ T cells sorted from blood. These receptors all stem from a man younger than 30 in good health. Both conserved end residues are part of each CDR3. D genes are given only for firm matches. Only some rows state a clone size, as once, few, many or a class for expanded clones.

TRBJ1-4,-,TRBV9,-,CASSPREPSNEKLFF,TGTGCCAGCAGCCCCCGGGAGCCGAGTAATGAAAAACTGTTTTTT
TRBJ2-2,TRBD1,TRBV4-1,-,CASSFATGANTGELFF,TGCGCCAGCAGCTTTGCGACAGGGGCCAACACCGGGGAGCTGTTTTTT
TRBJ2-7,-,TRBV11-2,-,CASAPGASYEQYF,TGTGCCAGCGCACCCGGGGCCTCCTACGAGCAGTACTTC
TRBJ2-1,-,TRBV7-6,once,CASSLFSGEQFF,TGTGCCAGCAGCTTATTTTCTGGGGAGCAGTTCTTC
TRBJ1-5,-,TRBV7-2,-,CASSLGLEPQHF,TGTGCCAGCAGCTTAGGATTGGAGCCCCAGCATTTT
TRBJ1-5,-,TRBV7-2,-,CASSLAVYSQNQPQHF,TGTGCCAGCAGCTTAGCTGTGTACAGTCAAAATCAGCCCCAGCATTTT
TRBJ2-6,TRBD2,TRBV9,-,CASSPYLAGFSGANVLTF,TGTGCCAGCAGCCCCTACCTAGCGGGATTCTCTGGGGCCAACGTCCTGACTTTC
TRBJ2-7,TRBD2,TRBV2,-,CALTRGLAGAGSYEQYF,TGTGCCCTAACTAGGGGACTAGCGGGAGCCGGCTCCTACGAGCAGTACTTC
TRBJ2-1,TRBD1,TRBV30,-,CAWSQTTGGWLDEQFF,TGTGCCTGGAGCCAAACCACAGGGGGCTGGTTGGATGAGCAGTTCTTC
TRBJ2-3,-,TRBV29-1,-,CSVEGTTYTDTQYF,TGCAGCGTGGAGGGGACCACATACACAGATACGCAGTATTTT
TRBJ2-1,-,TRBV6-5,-,CASSSAGSYNEQFF,TGTGCCAGCAGCTCTGCAGGCTCCTACAATGAGCAGTTCTTC
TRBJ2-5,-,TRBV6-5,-,CASSYRAENQETQYF,TGTGCCAGCAGTTATCGTGCAGAGAATCAAGAGACCCAGTACTTC
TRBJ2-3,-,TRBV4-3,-,CASSQETRTDTQYF,TGCGCCAGCAGCCAAGAAACGAGAACAGATACGCAGTATTTT
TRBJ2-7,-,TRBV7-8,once,CASSLAGQVAYEQYF,TGTGCCAGCAGCTTAGCGGGGCAGGTCGCCTACGAGCAGTACTTC
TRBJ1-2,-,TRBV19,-,CASSVTGDANYGYTF,TGTGCCAGTAGTGTTACAGGAGATGCTAACTATGGCTACACCTTC
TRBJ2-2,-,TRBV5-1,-,CASMEGYGGELFF,TGCGCCAGCATGGAGGGGTACGGCGGGGAGCTGTTTTTT
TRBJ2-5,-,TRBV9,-,CASSTWNQETQYF,TGTGCCAGCAGCACTTGGAACCAAGAGACCCAGTACTTC
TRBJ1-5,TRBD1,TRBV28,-,CASSTGTGNNQPQHF,TGTGCCAGCAGTACCGGGACAGGGAACAATCAGCCCCAGCATTTT
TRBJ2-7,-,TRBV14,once,CASAGISYEQYF,TGTGCCAGCGCGGGTATATCCTACGAGCAGTACTTC
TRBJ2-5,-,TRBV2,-,CAVENIETQYF,TGTGCCGTCGAGAACATAGAGACCCAGTACTTC
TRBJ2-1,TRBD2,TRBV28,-,CASSLGGGAVNEQFF,TGTGCCAGCAGTTTAGGCGGGGGGGCAGTTAATGAGCAGTTCTTC
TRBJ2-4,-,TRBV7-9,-,CASSPGEGSAKNIQYF,TGTGCCAGCAGCCCTGGCGAAGGCTCTGCCAAAAACATTCAGTACTTC
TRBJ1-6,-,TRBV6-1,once,CASSGGGSNSPLHF,TGTGCCAGCAGTGGGGGCGGTTCAAATTCACCCCTCCACTTT
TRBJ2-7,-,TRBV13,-,CASSHWTDYEQYF,TGTGCCAGCAGCCACTGGACAGACTACGAGCAGTACTTC
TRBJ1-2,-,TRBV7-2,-,CVSSLGAVFGYTF,TGTGTCAGCAGCTTAGGGGCGGTCTTTGGCTACACCTTC
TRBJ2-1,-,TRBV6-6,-,CASSYSNLNEQFF,TGTGCCAGCAGTTACTCGAACCTCAATGAGCAGTTCTTC
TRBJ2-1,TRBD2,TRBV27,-,CASTSGGSYNEQFF,TGTGCCAGCACATCGGGGGGCTCCTACAATGAGCAGTTCTTC
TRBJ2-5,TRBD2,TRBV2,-,CASRTSGGETQYF,TGTGCCAGCAGGACTAGCGGTGGGGAGACCCAGTACTTC
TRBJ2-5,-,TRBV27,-,CASSLEGADQETQYF,TGTGCCAGCAGTTTAGAAGGAGCGGACCAAGAGACCCAGTACTTC
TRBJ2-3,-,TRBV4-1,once,CASSRDDRDTQYF,TGCGCCAGCAGCCGAGATGACAGGGATACGCAGTATTTT
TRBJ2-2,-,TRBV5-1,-,CASSLLEEPTGELFF,TGCGCCAGCAGCTTGTTGGAGGAGCCGACCGGGGAGCTGTTTTTT
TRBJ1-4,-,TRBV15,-,CATSRVRQPNEKLFF,TGTGCCACCAGCAGAGTACGGCAGCCCAATGAAAAACTGTTTTTT